The present T cell receptor beta chain was sequenced within a study of blood T cell repertoires in COVID-19. Using immunoSEQ multiplex PCR, the repertoire was profiled, and TCRdb retains in-frame clones only, with some absent. The sample gives about 110,000 clones, about 70% of which show up once; roughly 0.9% is in the top ten. After removal of 4 bases from V and 8 bases from J, the junction contained 8 bases not matched to a gene. This CDR3 has 14 amino acids. In germline, CDR1 is MGHRA, CDR2 YSYEKL. The TCR was taken from a human donor with acute or convalescent COVID-19. The donor label of this sample is uncertain. The chain has TRBV4-1 and TRBJ1-1; TRBD1 matches 9 bases. The sequenced sample was peripheral blood. As DNA, the CDR3 is TGCGCCAGCAGCCTCATCCGACAGGGGGGCGAAGCTTTCTTT. Protein sequence: CASSLIRQGGEAFF.